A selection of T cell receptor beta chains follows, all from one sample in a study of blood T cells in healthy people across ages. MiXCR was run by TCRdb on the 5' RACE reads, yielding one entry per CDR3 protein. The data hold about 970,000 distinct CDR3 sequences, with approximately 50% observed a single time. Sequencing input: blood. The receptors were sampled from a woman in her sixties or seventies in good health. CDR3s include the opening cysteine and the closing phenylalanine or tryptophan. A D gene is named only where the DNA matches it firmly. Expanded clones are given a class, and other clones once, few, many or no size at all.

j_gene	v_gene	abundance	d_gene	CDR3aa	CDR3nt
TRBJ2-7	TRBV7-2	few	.	CASSLVARLPGEQYF	TGTGCCAGCAGCTTAGTCGCTAGACTCCCAGGGGAGCAGTACTTC
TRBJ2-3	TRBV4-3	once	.	CFSSQDPDTQYF	TGCTTCAGCAGCCAAGATCCAGATACGCAGTATTTT
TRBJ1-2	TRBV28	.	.	CASSPPVDDYTF	TGTGCCAGCAGTCCCCCGGTGGACGACTACACCTTC
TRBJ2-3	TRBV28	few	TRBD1	CASSTGTGGGPDTQYF	TGTGCCAGCAGCACAGGCACAGGGGGAGGACCAGATACGCAGTATTTT
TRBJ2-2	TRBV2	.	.	CASGGDSANTGELFF	TGTGCCAGCGGAGGGGACAGCGCGAACACCGGGGAGCTGTTTTTT
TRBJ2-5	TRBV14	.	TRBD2	CASSQGGGRLQETQYF	TGTGCCAGCAGCCAAGGTGGCGGGAGGCTGCAAGAGACCCAGTACTTC
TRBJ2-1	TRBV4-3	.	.	CASSQEGGADEQFF	TGCGCCAGCAGCCAAGAAGGAGGCGCGGATGAGCAGTTCTTC
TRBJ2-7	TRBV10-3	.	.	CAIRDHSREQYF	TGTGCCATCAGGGACCACTCTAGGGAGCAGTACTTC
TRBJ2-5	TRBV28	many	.	CASRLWADQETQYF	TGTGCCAGCAGACTTTGGGCGGACCAAGAGACCCAGTACTTC
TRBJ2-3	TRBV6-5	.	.	CASSYGRIDRGDTQYF	TGTGCCAGCAGTTACGGGAGGATCGACCGGGGGGATACGCAGTATTTT
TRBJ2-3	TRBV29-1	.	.	CSVSIVASSTDTQYF	TGCAGCGTATCGATCGTAGCGTCTAGCACAGATACGCAGTATTTT
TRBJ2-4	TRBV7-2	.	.	CASSLYSSQMGGKNIQYF	TGTGCCAGCAGCTTATATAGCAGCCAAATGGGAGGCAAAAACATTCAGTACTTC
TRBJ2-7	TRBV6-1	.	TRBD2	CASTQPGLAGERSYEQYF	TGTGCCAGCACCCAACCGGGACTAGCGGGAGAGCGCTCCTACGAGCAGTACTTC
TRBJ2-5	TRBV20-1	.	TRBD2	CSARDWTSERRETQYF	TGCAGTGCTAGAGACTGGACTAGCGAGAGGCGTGAGACCCAGTACTTC
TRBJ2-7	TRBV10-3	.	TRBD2	CAISELGLGDYEQYF	TGTGCCATCAGTGAGTTGGGACTAGGGGACTACGAGCAGTACTTC
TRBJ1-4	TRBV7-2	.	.	CASSILHPGANEKLFF	TGTGCCAGCAGCATACTACACCCTGGGGCCAATGAAAAACTGTTTTTT
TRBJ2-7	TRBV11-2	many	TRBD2	CASSLEGSGSPYEQYF	TGTGCCAGCAGCTTAGAGGGTAGCGGGAGTCCCTACGAGCAGTACTTC
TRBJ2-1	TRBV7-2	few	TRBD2	CASSLVAGGRNEQFF	TGTGCCAGCAGCTTAGTAGCGGGAGGGAGGAATGAGCAGTTCTTC
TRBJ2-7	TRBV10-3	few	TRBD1	CATSGGIYEQYF	TGTGCCACTTCAGGGGGCATCTACGAGCAGTACTTC
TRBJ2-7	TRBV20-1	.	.	CSARVDPYEQYF	TGCAGTGCAAGGGTGGACCCCTACGAGCAGTACTTC
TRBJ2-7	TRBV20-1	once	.	CSALPTGGPLLEQYF	TGCAGTGCCTTACCTACCGGGGGACCCCTCCTCGAGCAGTACTTC
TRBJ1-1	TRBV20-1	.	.	CSAYQGNDNTEAFF	TGCAGTGCATATCAGGGTAATGATAACACTGAAGCTTTCTTT
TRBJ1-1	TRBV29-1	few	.	CSAFLYGPGTEAFF	TGCAGCGCTTTTTTGTATGGGCCGGGCACTGAAGCTTTCTTT
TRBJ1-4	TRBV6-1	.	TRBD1	CASSETGATNEKLFF	TGTGCCAGCAGCGAAACAGGGGCCACGAATGAAAAACTGTTTTTT
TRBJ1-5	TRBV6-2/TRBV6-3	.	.	CASSYFYVNQPQHF	TGTGCCAGCAGTTACTTTTATGTCAATCAGCCCCAGCATTTT
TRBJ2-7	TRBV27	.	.	CASSPPGSRHVYEQYF	TGTGCCAGCAGTCCCCCAGGGAGTCGACACGTCTACGAGCAGTACTTC